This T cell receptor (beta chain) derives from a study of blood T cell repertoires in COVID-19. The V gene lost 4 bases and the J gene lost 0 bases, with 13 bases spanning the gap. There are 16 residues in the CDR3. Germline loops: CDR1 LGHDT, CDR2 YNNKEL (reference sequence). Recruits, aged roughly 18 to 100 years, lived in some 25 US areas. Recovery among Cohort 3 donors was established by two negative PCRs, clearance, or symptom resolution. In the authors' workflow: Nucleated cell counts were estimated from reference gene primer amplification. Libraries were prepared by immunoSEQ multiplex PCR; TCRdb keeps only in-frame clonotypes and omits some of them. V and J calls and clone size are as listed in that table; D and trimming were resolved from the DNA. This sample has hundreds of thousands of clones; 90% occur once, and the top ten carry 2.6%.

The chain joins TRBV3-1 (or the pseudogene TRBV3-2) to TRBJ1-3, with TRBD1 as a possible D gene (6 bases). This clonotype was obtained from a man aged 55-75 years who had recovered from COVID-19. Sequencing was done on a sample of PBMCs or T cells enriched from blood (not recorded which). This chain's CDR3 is CASSLNRAHSGNTIYF. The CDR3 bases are TGTGCCAGCAGCCTAAACAGGGCCCACTCTGGAAACACCATATATTTT.